One TCR beta chain is described in this entry. The V gene end was trimmed by 6 bases and the J gene end by 3 bases; junction bases not matched to a gene: 5. There are 15 residues in the CDR3. The data belong to a study of T-cell reconstitution after alpha-beta-depleted transplantation in children. Preparation of the TCRbeta library used unique molecular identifiers. TCRdb passed the PCR reads through MiXCR, listing each CDR3 protein once. The table lists approximately 980,000 distinct CDR3 sequences, roughly 29% of them singletons. The J gene is TRBJ2-5, the V gene TRBV12-3 or TRBV12-4, with 12 bases identical to TRBD2. This receptor was identified in a boy under three years old who had a stem cell transplant for SCID, so the T cells may come from the graft donor. The material sequenced was PBMCs, mostly from graft donor cells, taken 360 days after TCRalphabeta/CD19-depleted stem cell transplant. This CDR3 is CASSSSGGAKETQYF. The CDR3 DNA reads TGTGCCAGCAGCTCTAGCGGGGGGGCCAAAGAGACCCAGTACTTC.